These T cell receptor beta chains were read from a single sample in a study of T cell responses to AZD1222 COVID-19 vaccine. Using immunoSEQ multiplex PCR, the repertoire was profiled, and TCRdb retains in-frame clones only, with some absent. Among approximately 110,000 clones listed, about nine tenths were seen once. Sequences were derived from peripheral blood, sampled on day 0 of AZD1222 vaccination. The receptors here all came from an adult in good health. The CDR3 runs from the conserved cysteine through the conserved F or W. D genes are given only for firm matches. Expanded clones are given a class, and other clones once, few, many or no size at all.

CDR3 length	J gene	V gene	clone size	D gene	CDR3 protein	CDR3 DNA
15	TRBJ2-7	TRBV3-1/TRBV3-2	NA	TRBD2	CASSQGGGVRHEQYF	TGTGCCAGCAGCCAAGGGGGGGGTGTACGACACGAGCAGTACTTC
15	TRBJ1-4	TRBV5-1	once	NA	CASSLQLATNEKLFF	TGCGCCAGCAGCTTGCAGCTTGCAACTAATGAAAAACTGTTTTTT
14	TRBJ1-1	TRBV2	NA	NA	CASSEARRVAEAFF	TGTGCCAGCAGTGAAGCAAGGAGGGTCGCTGAAGCTTTCTTT
18	TRBJ1-3	TRBV19	once	TRBD1	CASTVGTGFLRSGNTIYF	TGTGCCAGTACCGTCGGGACAGGGTTTTTGAGGTCTGGAAACACCATATATTTT
15	TRBJ2-7	TRBV7-9	NA	NA	CASSLVPSTAYEQYF	TGTGCCAGCAGCTTAGTCCCTAGTACAGCTTACGAGCAGTACTTC
15	TRBJ1-6	TRBV6-5	NA	NA	CASSYSFSYNSPLHF	TGTGCCAGCAGTTACTCGTTCTCCTATAATTCACCCCTCCACTTT
15	TRBJ2-5	TRBV7-9	NA	TRBD1	CASSLSGTGRETQYF	TGTGCCAGCAGCTTATCCGGGACAGGGAGGGAGACCCAGTACTTC
13	TRBJ2-7	TRBV19	NA	NA	CASRTASSYEQYF	TGTGCCAGCCGGACAGCCTCCTCCTACGAGCAGTACTTC
15	TRBJ2-1	TRBV27	NA	NA	CASSLGRGGYNEQFF	TGTGCCAGCAGTTTGGGCAGGGGAGGGTACAATGAGCAGTTCTTC
12	TRBJ2-7	TRBV29-1	NA	NA	CSVTGETYEQYF	TGCAGCGTTACCGGGGAGACCTACGAGCAGTACTTC
14	TRBJ1-2	TRBV11-3	NA	NA	CASRLLNRSYGYTF	TGTGCCAGCAGACTATTGAACAGGAGCTATGGCTACACCTTC
14	TRBJ1-5	TRBV10-3	NA	NA	CAISPDGGGQPQHF	TGTGCCATCAGCCCGGACGGGGGGGGTCAGCCCCAGCATTTT
14	TRBJ1-2	TRBV5-4	NA	NA	CASSAQGASGGYTF	TGTGCCAGCAGCGCTCAGGGTGCGAGCGGGGGCTACACCTTC
15	TRBJ1-1	TRBV5-1	once	NA	CASSSQGFLNTEAFF	TGCGCCAGCAGCTCGCAGGGCTTCTTGAACACTGAAGCTTTCTTT
14	TRBJ2-7	TRBV5-6	NA	NA	CASSPLGGRYEQYF	TGTGCCAGCAGCCCACTTGGGGGGCGGTACGAGCAGTACTTC
17	TRBJ1-1	TRBV5-1	NA	NA	CASSLGSAFRGNTEAFF	TGCGCCAGCAGCCTGGGCTCGGCCTTTCGGGGGAACACTGAAGCTTTCTTT
13	TRBJ1-2	TRBV29-1	NA	TRBD1	CSAQGQSIGGYTF	TGCAGCGCCCAGGGACAGTCGATCGGTGGCTACACCTTC
14	TRBJ1-1	TRBV2	NA	NA	CASIVGEINTEAFF	TGTGCCAGCATAGTAGGGGAGATTAACACTGAAGCTTTCTTT
14	TRBJ1-5	TRBV15	NA	NA	CATSREYSSQPQHF	TGTGCCACCAGCAGAGAGTATTCTTCGCAGCCCCAGCATTTT
14	TRBJ2-7	TRBV7-6	NA	NA	CASSPPTKTYEQYF	TGTGCCAGCAGCCCTCCTACCAAGACCTACGAGCAGTACTTC
13	TRBJ1-4	TRBV12-3/TRBV12-4	NA	NA	CASSLRENEKLFF	TGTGCCAGCAGTTTAAGGGAAAATGAAAAACTGTTTTTT
13	TRBJ2-2	TRBV6-5	NA	NA	CASMVLLTGELFF	TGTGCCAGCATGGTGTTGTTGACCGGGGAGCTGTTTTTT
14	TRBJ1-1	TRBV10-2	NA	NA	CASVQQLMNTEAFF	TGCGCCAGCGTTCAACAGCTCATGAACACTGAAGCTTTCTTT
13	TRBJ1-5	TRBV6-5	NA	NA	CASSSLSNQPQHF	TGTGCCAGCAGTTCCCTTAGCAATCAGCCCCAGCATTTT
17	TRBJ2-2	TRBV18	NA	NA	CASCVVPGRLNTGELFF	TGTGCCAGCTGCGTGGTCCCGGGACGGTTGAACACCGGGGAGCTGTTTTTT
14	TRBJ2-5	TRBV10-1	NA	NA	CASSETDGKETQYF	TGCGCCAGCAGTGAGACCGACGGCAAAGAGACCCAGTACTTC
14	TRBJ1-4	TRBV18	NA	NA	CASSPSGEPEKLFF	TGTGCCAGCTCTCCTTCCGGGGAGCCTGAAAAACTGTTTTTT
16	TRBJ1-3	TRBV4-3	NA	NA	CASSQDHTGPGNTIYF	TGCGCCAGCAGCCAAGATCATACAGGGCCCGGAAACACCATATATTTT
14	TRBJ1-2	TRBV6-5	NA	TRBD1	CASSLSGQDYGYTF	TGTGCCAGCAGTCTATCGGGACAGGACTATGGCTACACCTTC
17	TRBJ2-7	TRBV3-1/TRBV3-2	NA	NA	CASSQGRGTYSTYEQYF	TGTGCCAGCAGCCAAGGGCGGGGGACATACTCAACCTACGAGCAGTACTTC
14	TRBJ1-2	TRBV2	NA	NA	CASKTTGTGYGYTF	TGTGCCAGCAAGACCACCGGGACGGGATATGGCTACACCTTC
14	TRBJ1-2	TRBV25-1	NA	NA	CASSAPQVRYGYTF	TGTGCCAGCAGTGCCCCCCAAGTCAGGTATGGCTACACCTTC
12	TRBJ2-2	TRBV7-9	NA	NA	CASSIDERQLFF	TGTGCCAGCAGCATCGACGAGCGGCAGCTGTTTTTT
15	TRBJ2-7	TRBV5-4	NA	NA	CASSLIGGYAYEQYF	TGTGCCAGCAGCCTCATAGGGGGTTACGCCTACGAGCAGTACTTC
15	TRBJ2-2	TRBV7-9	NA	NA	CASSFGSRAAGELFF	TGTGCCAGCAGCTTTGGCTCACGAGCGGCCGGGGAGCTGTTTTTT
13	TRBJ2-7	TRBV6-2/TRBV6-3	NA	NA	CASSTRTSSEQYF	TGTGCCAGCAGTACTAGGACGTCTAGCGAGCAGTACTTC
13	TRBJ1-3	TRBV12-3/TRBV12-4	NA	NA	CASSSGADITIYF	TGTGCCAGCAGTTCCGGGGCCGACATCACCATATATTTT
15	TRBJ1-1	TRBV19	NA	NA	CASRSPGHSNTEAFF	TGTGCCAGTAGATCGCCAGGGCACTCGAACACTGAAGCTTTCTTT
12	TRBJ1-1	TRBV9	NA	NA	CASSVSDRQPTF	TGTGCCAGCAGCGTTTCAGACAGACAGCCTACTTTT
11	TRBJ2-5	TRBV5-1	NA	NA	CASSLVETQYF	TGCGCCAGCAGCTTGGTGGAGACCCAGTACTTC
14	TRBJ1-4	TRBV11-2	NA	TRBD1	CASSFRDRGEKLFF	TGTGCCAGCAGCTTCCGGGACAGGGGTGAAAAACTGTTTTTT
14	TRBJ2-4	TRBV5-4	once	NA	CASSLGLAKNIQYF	TGTGCCAGCAGCTTGGGGCTAGCCAAAAACATTCAGTACTTC
15	TRBJ2-3	TRBV5-1	NA	NA	CASSLGAGWTDTQYF	TGCGCCAGCAGCTTGGGGGCAGGGTGGACAGATACGCAGTATTTT
15	TRBJ1-4	TRBV6-1	NA	NA	CASSDLSGAYEKLFF	TGTGCCAGCAGTGACCTTTCTGGGGCTTATGAAAAACTGTTTTTT
11	TRBJ1-6	TRBV7-2	NA	NA	CASSPGLPLHF	TGTGCCAGCAGCCCGGGTCTCCCCCTCCACTTT
15	TRBJ2-3	TRBV18	once	TRBD2	CASSSYGGAPDTQYF	TGTGCCAGCTCTTCCTACGGGGGGGCTCCAGATACGCAGTATTTT
15	TRBJ1-6	TRBV18	NA	NA	CASSPQQGGEAPLHF	TGTGCCAGCTCACCGCAACAGGGAGGAGAGGCACCCCTCCACTTT
13	TRBJ1-2	TRBV7-2	NA	NA	CASSLEGAYGYTF	TGTGCCAGCAGCTTAGAGGGAGCCTATGGCTACACCTTC
13	TRBJ1-1	TRBV6-2/TRBV6-3	NA	NA	CASSSTVRGEAFF	TGTGCCAGCAGCTCGACCGTCCGAGGTGAAGCTTTCTTT
14	TRBJ1-4	TRBV7-2	few	TRBD1	CASRTGQGNEKLFF	TGTGCCAGCAGGACGGGACAGGGGAACGAAAAACTGTTTTTT
13	TRBJ2-3	TRBV12-3/TRBV12-4	NA	NA	CASSRTGTDTQYF	TGTGCCAGCAGTCGGACAGGCACAGATACGCAGTATTTT
12	TRBJ2-1	TRBV2	NA	NA	CASSPQDGEQFF	TGTGCCAGCAGCCCTCAGGACGGTGAGCAGTTCTTC
18	TRBJ2-7	TRBV20-1	NA	TRBD2	CSASGGLAGAVGSYEQYF	TGCAGTGCTAGTGGGGGCCTAGCGGGGGCGGTAGGGTCCTACGAGCAGTACTTC
14	TRBJ1-5	TRBV2	NA	NA	CASSELGRRQPQHF	TGTGCCAGCAGTGAATTAGGGCGCCGTCAGCCCCAGCATTTT
14	TRBJ2-7	TRBV11-2	once	NA	CASSLPLTLYEQYF	TGTGCCAGCAGCTTACCTTTGACCCTTTACGAGCAGTACTTC